The clone carrying this T cell receptor (beta chain) was observed many times. Moderate-to-severe activity, CAS at least 3, NOSPECS at least 4 and duration under 3 months characterized donors with ophthalmopathy. Amplification of the TCR beta CDR3 regions used RNA transcripts (as template). The workflow started with a first-round RT-PCR run with HTBI primers and then moved on to a second-round multiplex PCR. TCRdb redid the calling of the multiplex PCR reads with MiXCR, one entry per CDR3 protein. Of about 210,000 distinct CDR3 sequences listed, 29% are singletons. The CDR3 is 15 amino acids. V dropped 2 bases and J dropped 6 bases, with 17 bases sitting between them. This specimen belongs to a study of Graves' ophthalmopathy and Graves' hyperthyroidism.

The specimen was peripheral blood. The chain carries TRBV12-3 or TRBV12-4 and TRBJ2-7; TRBD2 might be the D (5 bases). This sequence originates from a man aged 45 to 65 with Graves' ophthalmopathy. The CDR3 reads CASSLTRRPLVEQYF. CDR3 DNA: TGTGCCAGCAGTTTAACTAGACGGCCCCTTGTCGAGCAGTACTTC.